Listed here is a single TCR beta chain. Its matching antigen is unknown. The sample is drawn from a study of T-cell memory formation after mild COVID-19. About the study: Largely, TCR clusters stayed within a single donor. Findings of the study overall: A second wave expanding day 15 to 37 was CD4+-biased; contracting clones were balanced.

cDNA libraries for TCR alpha and TCR beta, carrying sample barcodes and UMIs, came from 5'RACE with constant-segment primers. MiXCR, run by TCRdb on the 5' RACE reads, gives a single entry per CDR3 protein. The table includes 220,000 or so distinct CDR3 sequences, 9.5% detected once. The TCR originated in a man younger than 35 who had mild COVID-19 (a few samples of this study predate the infection). Cell type and time point are not known. The sequenced sample was PBMCs or a T cell subset sorted from them (not recorded which).

CDR3 loop: CASSLISQGAQETQYF. The DNA for the CDR3 is TGTGCCAGCAGTTTAATCTCACAGGGGGCTCAAGAGACCCAGTACTTC. The chain is built from TRBV28 and TRBJ2-5, with 9 nucleotides matching TRBD1. V was clipped by 2 bases and J by 2 bases; unmatched bases: 6. CDR1 and CDR2 (germline): MDHEN, SYDVKM. CDR3 length equals 16 residues.